This note documents a single T cell receptor (beta chain) sequence. The target antigen is unknown. Next came a second PCR, run for about 7 to 12 cycles, which used a sample-barcoded 5' primer along with a J-beta primer mix. TCRdb redid the calling of the 5' RACE reads with MiXCR, one entry per CDR3 protein. This sample has about 1.4 million distinct CDR3 sequences, with 45% to 70% found just once. The data belong to a study of blood T cells in healthy people across ages. Findings and limits, study-wide: It was held that the diversity estimates obtained from one million T cells were underestimates.

Sequences were obtained from blood. The clonotype comes from a man aged 18 to 29 in good health.

In DNA, the CDR3 is TGCAGTGCTAGAGGGGACAGGGTCTCCTACGAGCAGTACTTC. Encoded protein: CSARGDRVSYEQYF. The chain joins TRBV20-1 to TRBJ2-7; TRBD1 matches at 9 bases. The CDR3 length is 14 residues. Germline V gene sequence: CDR1 DFQATT, CDR2 SNEGSKA (reference sequence). With V trimmed by 1 base and J by 0 bases, 1 base remained unmatched.